The clone carrying this T cell receptor beta chain was detected ten times or more. Each CDR3 protein is one row after TCRdb ran MiXCR on the 5' RACE reads. The data show approximately 100,000 distinct CDR3 sequences, with roughly 11% seen just once and approximately 5% held by the top ten. This sample is drawn from a study of early T cells in non-severe SARS-CoV-2 infection. About the study: Unsorted whole-blood RNA was sequenced in bulk, leaving chains unpaired.

The sequencing sample was made of whole blood. The sequence was obtained from an adult who was a healthcare worker with PCR-confirmed SARS-CoV-2 infection or an uninfected control (not recorded which).

CDR3 coding DNA: TGTGCCAGCAGCTCCAGGGGCGGCAGGCTGAACACTGAAGCTTTCTTT. This codes for CASSSRGGRLNTEAFF. V usage is TRBV7-9 and J usage is TRBJ1-1; the D gene is possibly TRBD1 (6 bases). Germline loops: CDR1 SEHNR, CDR2 FQNEAQ (reference sequence). There are 16 residues in the CDR3. Between the trimmed V and J ends, which lost 4 bases and 0 bases, there was a span of 15 bases.